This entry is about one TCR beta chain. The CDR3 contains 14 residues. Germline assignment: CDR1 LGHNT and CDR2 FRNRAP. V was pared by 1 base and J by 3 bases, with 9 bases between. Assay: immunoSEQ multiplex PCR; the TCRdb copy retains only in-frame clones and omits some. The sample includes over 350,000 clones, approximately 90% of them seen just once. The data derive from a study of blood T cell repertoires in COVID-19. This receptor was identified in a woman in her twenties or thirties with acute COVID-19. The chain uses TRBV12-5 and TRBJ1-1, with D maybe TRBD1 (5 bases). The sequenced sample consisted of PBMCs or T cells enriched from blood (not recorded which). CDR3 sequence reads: CASGLDGGYTEAFF. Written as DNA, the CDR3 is TGTGCTAGTGGTTTGGACGGGGGGTACACTGAAGCTTTCTTT.